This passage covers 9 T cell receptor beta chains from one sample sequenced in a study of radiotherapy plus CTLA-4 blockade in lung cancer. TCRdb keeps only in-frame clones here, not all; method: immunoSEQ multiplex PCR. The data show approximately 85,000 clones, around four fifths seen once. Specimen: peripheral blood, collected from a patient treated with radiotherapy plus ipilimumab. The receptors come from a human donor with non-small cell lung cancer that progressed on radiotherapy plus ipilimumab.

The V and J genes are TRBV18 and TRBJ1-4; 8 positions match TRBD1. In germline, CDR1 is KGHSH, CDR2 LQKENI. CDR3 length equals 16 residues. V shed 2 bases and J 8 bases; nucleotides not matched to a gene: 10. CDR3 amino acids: CASSPGSTGVSEKLFF. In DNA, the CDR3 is TGTGCCAGCTCACCAGGGTCGACAGGGGTTAGCGAAAAACTGTTTTTT. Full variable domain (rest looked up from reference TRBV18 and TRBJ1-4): NAGVMQNPRHLVRRRGQEARLRCSPMKGHSHVYWYRQLPEEGLKFMVYLQKENIIDESGMPKERFSAEFPKEGPSILRIQQVVRGDSAAYFCASSPGSTGVSEKLFFGSGTQLSVL.

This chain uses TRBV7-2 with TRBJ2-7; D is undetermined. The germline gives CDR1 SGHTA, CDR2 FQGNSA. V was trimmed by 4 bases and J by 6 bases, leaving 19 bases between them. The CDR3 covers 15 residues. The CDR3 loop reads CASSSYLQSGREQYF. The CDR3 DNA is TGTGCCAGCAGCTCTTACCTACAGTCCGGGCGCGAGCAGTACTTC.

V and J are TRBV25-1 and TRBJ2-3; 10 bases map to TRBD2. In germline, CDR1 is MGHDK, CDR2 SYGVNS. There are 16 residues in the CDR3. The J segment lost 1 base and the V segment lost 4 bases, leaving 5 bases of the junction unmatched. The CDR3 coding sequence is TGTGCCAGCAGTGGCCCTACTAGCGGGGGCACAGATACGCAGTATTTT. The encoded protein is CASSGPTSGGTDTQYF.

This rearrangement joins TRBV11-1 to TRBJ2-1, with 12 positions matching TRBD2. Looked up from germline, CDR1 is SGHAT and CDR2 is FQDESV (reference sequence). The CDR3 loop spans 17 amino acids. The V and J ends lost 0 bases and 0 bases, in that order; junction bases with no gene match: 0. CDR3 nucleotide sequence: TGTGCCAGCAGCTTAGCGGGACTAGCGGGCTCCTACAATGAGCAGTTCTTC. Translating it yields CASSLAGLAGSYNEQFF.

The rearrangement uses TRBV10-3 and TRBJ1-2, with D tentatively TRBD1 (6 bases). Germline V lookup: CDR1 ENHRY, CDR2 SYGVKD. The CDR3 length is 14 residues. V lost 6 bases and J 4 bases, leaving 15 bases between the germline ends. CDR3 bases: TGTGCCATCAGCCCCGGGGGGGGCTCCTATGGCTACACCTTC. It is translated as CAISPGGGSYGYTF.

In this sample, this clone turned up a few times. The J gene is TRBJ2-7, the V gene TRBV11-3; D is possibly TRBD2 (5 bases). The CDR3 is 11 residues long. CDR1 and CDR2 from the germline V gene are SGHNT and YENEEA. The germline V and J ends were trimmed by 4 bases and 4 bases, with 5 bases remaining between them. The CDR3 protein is CASSWRYEQYF. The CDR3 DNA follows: TGTGCCAGCAGCTGGAGGTACGAGCAGTACTTC.

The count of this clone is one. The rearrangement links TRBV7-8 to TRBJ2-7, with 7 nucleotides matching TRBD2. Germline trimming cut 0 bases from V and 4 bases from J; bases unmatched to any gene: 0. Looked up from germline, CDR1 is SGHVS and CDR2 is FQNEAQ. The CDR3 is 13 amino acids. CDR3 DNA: TGTGCCAGCAGCTTAGCGGGGGGGTACGAGCAGTACTTC. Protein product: CASSLAGGYEQYF.

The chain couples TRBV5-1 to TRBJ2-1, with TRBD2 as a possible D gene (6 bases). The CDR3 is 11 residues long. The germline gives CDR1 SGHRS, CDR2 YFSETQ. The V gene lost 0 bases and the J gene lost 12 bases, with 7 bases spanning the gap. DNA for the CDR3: TGCGCCAGCAGCTTGGAGGGACTGCAGTTCTTC. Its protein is CASSLEGLQFF.

The CDR3 loop reads CASSLLTGGPPDTQYF. The DNA of the CDR3 is TGTGCCAGCAGCTTGCTCACGGGCGGACCTCCAGATACGCAGTATTTT. This rearrangement joins TRBV11-2 to TRBJ2-3; D remains unclear. Trimming cost V 3 bases and J 4 bases, with 17 bases left between them. The germline gives CDR1 SGHAT, CDR2 FQNNGV. This CDR3 has 16 residues.